This T cell receptor (beta chain) stems from a study of blood T cell repertoires in COVID-19. Study as a whole: Sites across the United States, Italy and Spain contributed samples from acute and convalescent COVID-19.

As originally analysed: Amplified reference gene primers provided the basis for estimating nucleated cell counts. Sequenced by immunoSEQ multiplex PCR; TCRdb stores in-frame clones only, minus some. V, J and clone size are taken as reported in that table, and D and trimming were inferred from the DNA itself. The table has 25,000 to 35,000 clones, 60% to 80% seen once. CDR3 size: 13 residues. Trimming removed 5 bases from V and 8 bases from J, with 15 bases in between. Germline V CDR1 and CDR2: SNHLY, FYNNEI. The source of this sequence is a boy between 2 and 10 years old with active or convalescent COVID-19. The sequencing sample was made of peripheral blood. The gene calls are TRBV2 and TRBJ1-2, with D unclear. The chain's CDR3 is CASSSLDARGYTF. As DNA, the CDR3 is TGTGCCAGCAGTAGCCTCGATGCTAGGGGCTACACCTTC.